Listed below are T cell receptor beta chains from one sample, sequenced in a study of shared T cell receptors in the human thymus. The repertoire was sequenced with immunoSEQ multiplex PCR; TCRdb's copy has only in-frame clones and lacks some. Of approximately 580,000 clones listed, more than 75% were seen once; the top ten hold about 0.014%. The same data also went into a second study, on human thymus T cells.

The sample consisted of thymocytes. Receptors were obtained from a boy under two years old with a congenital heart defect. Each CDR3 is given with its conserved first and last residue. Fields, in order: D gene, J gene, clone size, V gene, CDR3 DNA, CDR3 protein. D genes are given only for firm matches. Rows give clone size only sometimes, using once, few, many, or a class for an expanded clone.

. TRBJ1-3 few TRBV7-2 TGTGCCAGCAGCTTAGCTGCGGCCGTCGGCTCTGGAAACACCATATATTTT CASSLAAAVGSGNTIYF
TRBD1 TRBJ2-4 . TRBV6-1 TGTGCCAGCAGTGAAGTCGGGACAGGGAATGGTCTTAGCATTCAGTACTTC CASSEVGTGNGLSIQYF
TRBD1 TRBJ1-5 few TRBV6-1 TGTGCCAGCAGTCTAGGACAGGGGAACAATCAGCCCCAGCATTTT CASSLGQGNNQPQHF
. TRBJ1-2 . TRBV6-4 TGTGCCAGCAGTGACTCGTTATATGGCTACACCTTC CASSDSLYGYTF
TRBD1 TRBJ1-5 . TRBV4-1 TGCGCCAGCAGCCAGGCCGCGGGACAGGGGACGGTATATAGCAATCAGCCCCAGCATTTT CASSQAAGQGTVYSNQPQHF
. TRBJ2-1 . TRBV11-2 TGTGCCAGCAGCCTTGATGGGCGGGACGAAAATGAGCAGTTCTTC CASSLDGRDENEQFF
TRBD2 TRBJ2-7 . TRBV7-2 TGTGCCAGCAGCTCGGGACTAGCGGAGGGCTACGAGCAGTACTTC CASSSGLAEGYEQYF
TRBD2 TRBJ2-1 . TRBV25-1 TGTGCCAGCAGCCGACTAGCGACCCCCCAGGATGAGCAGTTCTTC CASSRLATPQDEQFF
TRBD2 TRBJ2-2 . TRBV30 TGTGCCTGGAGTGTGACGGGAGGGACGAACACCGGGGAGCTGTTTTTT CAWSVTGGTNTGELFF
TRBD2 TRBJ2-7 . TRBV18 TGTGCCAGCTCACCCAACCCTGGGACTAGCGGCTTATACGAGCAGTACTTC CASSPNPGTSGLYEQYF
. TRBJ2-7 . TRBV7-9 TGTGCCAGCAGCTCACCGGGACAAGACTACGAGCAGTACTTC CASSSPGQDYEQYF
TRBD1 TRBJ2-3 . TRBV27 TGTGCCAGCAGTTTAGACAGGGCGGATACGCAGTATTTT CASSLDRADTQYF
. TRBJ2-3 . TRBV6-1 TGTGCCAGCAGTCCACAGGGGACTGGCACAGATACGCAGTATTTT CASSPQGTGTDTQYF
TRBD2 TRBJ2-7 . TRBV11-3 TGTGCCAGCAGCTTAGGACCCCTCACTAGCGGGAGAATCGACGAGCAGTACTTC CASSLGPLTSGRIDEQYF
. TRBJ2-7 . TRBV6-5 TGTGCCATCGGCAGGCCCTACGAGCAGTACTTC CAIGRPYEQYF
. TRBJ2-2 . TRBV25-1 TGTGCCAGCAGTGGGACAGCGAACACCGGGGAGCTGTTTTTT CASSGTANTGELFF
TRBD1 TRBJ1-2 . TRBV6-5 TGTGCCAGCAGTTACGTTCCGGGACAGATCGAGTCGGGCTACACCTTC CASSYVPGQIESGYTF
TRBD1 TRBJ2-5 . TRBV28 TGTGCCAGCAGTCTAAAGGGGGGGACAGGGGTAGAGACCCAGTACTTC CASSLKGGTGVETQYF
TRBD1 TRBJ1-4 once TRBV14 TGTGCCAGCAGCCCTGGTCGTGAGGGGGCGACTAATGAAAAACTGTTTTTT CASSPGREGATNEKLFF
TRBD2 TRBJ2-3 few TRBV5-1 TGCGCCAGCAGCTGGGGGCTAGCGGGAGGGCCCTTAGATACGCAGTATTTT CASSWGLAGGPLDTQYF
TRBD1 TRBJ2-7 . TRBV5-1 TGCGCCAGCAGCTTTGGCGGGACAGGGCCCCCCTACGAGCAGTACTTC CASSFGGTGPPYEQYF
TRBD1 TRBJ1-5 . TRBV27 TGTGCCAGCAGTTGGACAGGGGACGACAATCAGCCCCAGCATTTT CASSWTGDDNQPQHF
TRBD1 TRBJ1-2 . TRBV4-2 TGTGCCAGCAGCCAAGATCCCAGGGGGGGCTACACCTTC CASSQDPRGGYTF
TRBD1 TRBJ1-4 . TRBV4-2 TGTGCCAGCAGCCAGGCTACCGGGACAGGGGTTGAAAAACTGTTTTTT CASSQATGTGVEKLFF
TRBD2 TRBJ2-3 . TRBV4-3 TGCGCCAGCAGCCAAGACTACGCTAGCGGTGTTGGGGCAGATACGCAGTATTTT CASSQDYASGVGADTQYF
TRBD2 TRBJ2-3 . TRBV10-1 TGCGCCAGCAGTGAGACTAGCGGGGAGGCAGATACGCAGTATTTT CASSETSGEADTQYF
. TRBJ2-7 . TRBV7-8 TGTGCCAGCAGTCAAGAGAGTACAGGCATCTCCTACGAGCAGTACTTC CASSQESTGISYEQYF
. TRBJ2-5 once TRBV10-3 TGTGCCATCAGTGCGGGGAGTGAGACCCAGTACTTC CAISAGSETQYF
TRBD2 TRBJ2-1 . TRBV11-2 TGTGCCAGCAGCACAGCGGGAGGGCCGGACAATGAGCAGTTCTTC CASSTAGGPDNEQFF
TRBD2 TRBJ2-1 . TRBV4-3 TGCGCCAGCAGCCAAGAGTGGAGCGGGAACCACAATGAGCAGTTCTTC CASSQEWSGNHNEQFF
TRBD2 TRBJ2-3 . TRBV5-1 TGCGCCAGCAGCTTTACTAGCGGGACGGGGGCTAGCACAGATACGCAGTATTTT CASSFTSGTGASTDTQYF
. TRBJ2-3 . TRBV5-1 TGCGCCAGCAGCCCACCGTCTAATGCGGAGTTGGGCACAGATACGCAGTATTTT CASSPPSNAELGTDTQYF
TRBD2 TRBJ2-5 . TRBV29-1 TGCAGCGTTGAAGCTCCTAGGGGGGGCGGGAGGGAGGGTTATGAGACCCAGTACTTC CSVEAPRGGGREGYETQYF
. TRBJ1-1 . TRBV10-3 TGTGCCATCAGTCCCCGGGGAGAGCCCATGAACACTGAAGCTTTCTTT CAISPRGEPMNTEAFF
TRBD1 TRBJ1-5 . TRBV25-1 TGTGCCAGCAGCGCGGACAGGGACAATCAGCCCCAGCATTTT CASSADRDNQPQHF
. TRBJ2-3 . TRBV11-2 TGTGCCAGCAGCTGGAGCGGGCCCCACACAGATACGCAGTATTTT CASSWSGPHTDTQYF
. TRBJ2-3 . TRBV5-1 TGCGCCAGCGGGACTGGACCTAAAATCCTAGATACGCAGTATTTT CASGTGPKILDTQYF
. TRBJ2-3 . TRBV30 TGTGCCTGGAGGGTGGGACTCCCAATCACAGATACGCAGTATTTT CAWRVGLPITDTQYF
TRBD1 TRBJ2-7 . TRBV18 TGTGCCAGCTCACCATGGTCCCTCAGGGGGCGCCCCTACGAGCAGTACTTC CASSPWSLRGRPYEQYF
TRBD1 TRBJ1-3 . TRBV4-3 TGCGCCAGCAGCCGAGATACTATGGACAGGCGGGGAGGAAACACCATATATTTT CASSRDTMDRRGGNTIYF
. TRBJ2-7 . TRBV7-2 TGTGCCAGCAGCTTAGAACTTTACGAGCAGTACTTC CASSLELYEQYF
. TRBJ2-1 few TRBV6-5 TGTGCCACCGGCTACAATGAGCAGTTCTTC CATGYNEQFF
. TRBJ2-6 . TRBV5-1 TGCGCCAGCAGCTTGGGGGTGGCAGGTACCACTGGGGCCAACGTCCTGACTTTC CASSLGVAGTTGANVLTF
. TRBJ1-1 few TRBV21-1 TGTGCCAGCAGCAGCCAGGGGGACACTGAAGCTTTCTTT CASSSQGDTEAFF
TRBD1 TRBJ1-2 . TRBV15 TGTGCCACCAGCAGAGACAGGGGGAGGAACTATGGCTACACCTTC CATSRDRGRNYGYTF
. TRBJ1-5 . TRBV12-5 TGTGCTAGTGGCCCCGGCGCCCCGGACGGGGATCAGCCCCAGCATTTT CASGPGAPDGDQPQHF
TRBD1 TRBJ1-1 . TRBV5-6 TGTGCCAGCAGGGCGACAGGGAGCACCATGAACACTGAAGCTTTCTTT CASRATGSTMNTEAFF
TRBD1 TRBJ2-7 . TRBV11-3 TGTGCCAGCAGCTTACGGGGGGGGACAGGGGATTCCTACGAGCAGTACTTC CASSLRGGTGDSYEQYF
. TRBJ1-4 . TRBV7-2 TGTGCCAGCAGCTTAGCGAGTGAAAAACTGTTTTTT CASSLASEKLFF
. TRBJ1-2 . TRBV19 TGTGCCAGTAGTCCAGGTCGGGGGGCGGCTAACTATGGCTACACCTTC CASSPGRGAANYGYTF
. TRBJ2-4 . TRBV9 TGTGCCAGCAGTCGCGAACCAGCCAAAAACATTCAGTACTTC CASSREPAKNIQYF
TRBD1 TRBJ1-4 . TRBV7-9 TGTGCCAGCAGCTCCGGACAGGGCCGGGAAAGTGAAAAACTGTTTTTT CASSSGQGRESEKLFF
. TRBJ2-7 once TRBV4-1 TGCGCCAGCAGCCAAGATAGGACAGCTTTCTACGAGCAGTACTTC CASSQDRTAFYEQYF
. TRBJ2-1 . TRBV6-5 TGTGCCAGCAGTTTCCGCAGGGACAATGAGCAGTTCTTC CASSFRRDNEQFF
TRBD1 TRBJ1-2 few TRBV6-1 TGTGCCAGCAGTGAAGTGGGGACAGGGCTCTATGGCTACACCTTC CASSEVGTGLYGYTF
TRBD1 TRBJ1-2 . TRBV29-1 TGCAGCGTCCCTGACAGGGGGGCGGGCTACACCTTC CSVPDRGAGYTF
TRBD2 TRBJ2-1 . TRBV4-2 TGTGCCAGCAGCCAGGGTCTAGCGGGAAGGGCTGAGCAGTTCTTC CASSQGLAGRAEQFF
TRBD2 TRBJ2-7 . TRBV11-2 TGTGCCAGCATTCGACTAGCGGGAGATCGGGCCTACGAGCAGTACTTC CASIRLAGDRAYEQYF